The entry that follows covers one T cell receptor beta chain sequence. The antigen remains unidentified. V shed 8 bases, J shed 0 bases, and the junction held 1 base outside the gene matches. The CDR3 loop spans 13 amino acids. From germline, CDR1 is MNHNY and CDR2 SVGAGI (reference sequence). This specimen comes from a study of circulating and synovial CD4+ cells in juvenile arthritis. Study-wide results and caveats: Overlap with synovium rose as more T cells were sequenced.

Assay: immunoSEQ multiplex PCR; the TCRdb copy retains only in-frame clones and omits some. The sample yields tens of thousands of clones, around 96% seen once. The TCR comes from a human donor with juvenile idiopathic arthritis. The J gene is TRBJ1-1, the V gene TRBV6-6, with 9 bases fitting TRBD1. Specimen: CD4+ T cells from blood. The CDR3 loop reads CASDRGVNTEAFF. The CDR3 DNA is TGTGCCAGCGACAGGGGGGTGAACACTGAAGCTTTCTTT.